This T cell receptor beta chain was identified during a study of shared clonotypes between healthy human individuals. V lost 5 bases to trimming and J lost 3 bases, with 11 bases between them. The V gene's germline CDR1 is SGHRS and CDR2 YFSETQ. The CDR3 runs to 13 residues. Clones were read by immunoSEQ multiplex PCR, and TCRdb kept only the in-frame ones, dropping some. Of about 380,000 clones in the sample, 90% to 97% were seen once. V and J are TRBV5-1 and TRBJ2-5; a weak D match, TRBD2 (6 bases). The sequence came from a man aged 30 to 45 in good health. Sequenced sample: memory CD8+ T cells sorted from blood. Subset specified: CD45RO+ cells pooled with CCR7-negative TemRA cells. As DNA, the CDR3 is TGCGCCAGCAGTTACGGAGGGGAAGAGACCCAGTACTTC. This gives the protein CASSYGGEETQYF.